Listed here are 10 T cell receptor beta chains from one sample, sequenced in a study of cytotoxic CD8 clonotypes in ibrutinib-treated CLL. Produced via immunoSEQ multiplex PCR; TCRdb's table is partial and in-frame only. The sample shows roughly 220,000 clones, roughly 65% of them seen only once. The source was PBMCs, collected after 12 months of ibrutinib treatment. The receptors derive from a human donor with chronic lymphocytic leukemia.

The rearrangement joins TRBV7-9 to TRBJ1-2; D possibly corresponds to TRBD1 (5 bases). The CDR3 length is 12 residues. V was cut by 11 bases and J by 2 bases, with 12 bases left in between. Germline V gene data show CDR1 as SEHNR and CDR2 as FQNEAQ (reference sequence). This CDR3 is CAHQGGNYGYTF. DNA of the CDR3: TGTGCCCATCAGGGAGGGAACTATGGCTACACCTTC.

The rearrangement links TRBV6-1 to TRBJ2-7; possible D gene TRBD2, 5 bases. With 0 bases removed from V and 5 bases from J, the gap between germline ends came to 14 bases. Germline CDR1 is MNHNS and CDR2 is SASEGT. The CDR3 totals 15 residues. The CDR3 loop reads CASSEALIGGDEQYF. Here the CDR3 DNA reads TGTGCCAGCAGTGAAGCGCTGATAGGAGGTGACGAGCAGTACTTC.

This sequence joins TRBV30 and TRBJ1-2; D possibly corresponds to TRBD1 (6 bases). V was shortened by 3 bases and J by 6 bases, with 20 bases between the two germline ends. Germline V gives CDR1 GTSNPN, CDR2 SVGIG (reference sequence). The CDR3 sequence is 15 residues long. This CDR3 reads CAWRYRGTRGDGYTF. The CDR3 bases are TGTGCCTGGAGATATCGCGGGACCAGGGGCGATGGCTACACCTTC.

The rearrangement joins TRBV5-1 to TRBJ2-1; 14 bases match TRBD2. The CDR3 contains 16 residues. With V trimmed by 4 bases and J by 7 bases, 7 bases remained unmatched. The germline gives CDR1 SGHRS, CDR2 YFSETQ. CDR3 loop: CASSRGLAGVRNEQFF. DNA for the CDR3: TGCGCCAGCAGCAGGGGACTAGCGGGAGTACGGAATGAGCAGTTCTTC.

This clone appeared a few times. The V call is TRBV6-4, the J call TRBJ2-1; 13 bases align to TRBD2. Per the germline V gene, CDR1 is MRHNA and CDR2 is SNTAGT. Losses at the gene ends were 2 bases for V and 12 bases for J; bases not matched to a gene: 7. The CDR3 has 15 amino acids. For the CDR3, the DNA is TGTGCCAGCAGTGACGAAGGACTAGCGGGAGAAGTGCAGTTCTTC. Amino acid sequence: CASSDEGLAGEVQFF.

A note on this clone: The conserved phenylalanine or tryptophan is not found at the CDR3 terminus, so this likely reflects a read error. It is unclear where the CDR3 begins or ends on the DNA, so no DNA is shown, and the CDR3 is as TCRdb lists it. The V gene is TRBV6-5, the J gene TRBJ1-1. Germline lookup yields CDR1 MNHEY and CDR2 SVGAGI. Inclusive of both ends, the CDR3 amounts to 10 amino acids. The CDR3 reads CASRKTRGPI.

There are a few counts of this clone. Here the CDR3 DNA reads TGTGCCAGCAGCTTAGTCCCAGGGCAACAGCCCCAGCATTTT. This encodes CASSLVPGQQPQHF. V gene TRBV5-6 combines with J gene TRBJ1-5, with D maybe TRBD1 (5 bases). The germline V gene encodes CDR1 SGHDT and CDR2 YYEEEE. V gave up 2 bases and J gave up 7 bases, with 13 bases separating them. This CDR3 spans 14 amino acids. Drawing the rest from reference TRBV5-6 and TRBJ1-5, the complete variable domain is DAGVTQSPTHLIKTRGQQVTLRCSPKSGHDTVSWYQQALGQGPQFIFQYYEEEERQRGNFPDRFSGHQFPNYSSELNVNALLLGDSALYLCASSLVPGQQPQHFGDGTRLSIL.

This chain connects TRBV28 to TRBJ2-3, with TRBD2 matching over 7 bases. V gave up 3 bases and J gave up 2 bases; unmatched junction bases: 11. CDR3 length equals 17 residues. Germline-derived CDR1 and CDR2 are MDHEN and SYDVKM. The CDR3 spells CASSFDGPAGITDTQYF. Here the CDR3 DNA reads TGTGCCAGCAGTTTCGATGGTCCAGCGGGAATCACAGATACGCAGTATTTT.

This CDR3 is CASSSLAGAYNEQFF. In DNA, the CDR3 is TGTGCCAGCAGCAGTCTAGCGGGAGCCTACAATGAGCAGTTCTTC. V is TRBV7-3 and J is TRBJ2-1, with 10 bases that match TRBD2. After removal of 5 bases from V and 2 bases from J, the junction contained 3 bases not matched to a gene. CDR1 and CDR2 (germline): SGHTA, FQGTGA. The CDR3 covers 15 residues.

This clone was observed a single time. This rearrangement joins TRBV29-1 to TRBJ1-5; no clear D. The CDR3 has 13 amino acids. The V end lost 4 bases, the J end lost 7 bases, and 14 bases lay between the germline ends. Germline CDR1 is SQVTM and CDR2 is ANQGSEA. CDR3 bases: TGCAGCGTTGTTCCCTTTTTGGGGCAGCCCCAGCATTTT. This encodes CSVVPFLGQPQHF.